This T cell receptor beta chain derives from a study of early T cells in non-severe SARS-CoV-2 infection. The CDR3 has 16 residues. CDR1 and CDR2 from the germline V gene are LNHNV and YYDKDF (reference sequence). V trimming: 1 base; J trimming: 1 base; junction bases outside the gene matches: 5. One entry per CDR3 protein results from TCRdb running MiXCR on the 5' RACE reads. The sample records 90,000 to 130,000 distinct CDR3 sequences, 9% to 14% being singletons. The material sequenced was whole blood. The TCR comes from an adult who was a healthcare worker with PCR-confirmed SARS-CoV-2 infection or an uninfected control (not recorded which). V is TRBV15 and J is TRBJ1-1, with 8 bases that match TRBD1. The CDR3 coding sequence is TGTGCCACCAGCAGAGGGGGACAGGCTTCGAACACTGAAGCTTTCTTT. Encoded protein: CATSRGGQASNTEAFF.